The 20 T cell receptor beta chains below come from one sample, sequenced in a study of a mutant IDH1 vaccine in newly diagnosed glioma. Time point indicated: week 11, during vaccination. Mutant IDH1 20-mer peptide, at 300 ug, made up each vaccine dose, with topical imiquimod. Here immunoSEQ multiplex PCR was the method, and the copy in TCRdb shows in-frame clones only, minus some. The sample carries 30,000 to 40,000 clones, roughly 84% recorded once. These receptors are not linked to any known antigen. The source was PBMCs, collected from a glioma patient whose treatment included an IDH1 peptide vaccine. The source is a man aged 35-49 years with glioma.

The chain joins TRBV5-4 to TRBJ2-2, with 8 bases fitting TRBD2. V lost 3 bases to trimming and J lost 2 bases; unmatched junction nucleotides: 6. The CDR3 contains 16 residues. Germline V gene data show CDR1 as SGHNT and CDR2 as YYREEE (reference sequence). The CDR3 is CASSSIAGLNTGELFF. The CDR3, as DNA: TGTGCCAGCAGCTCGATAGCGGGGCTAAACACCGGGGAGCTGTTTTTT.

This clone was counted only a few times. The chain's CDR3 is CASGRRGSRIYNEQFF. DNA of the CDR3: TGTGCCAGCGGTCGGAGGGGATCGCGGATTTACAATGAGCAGTTCTTC. The chain combines TRBV13 with TRBJ2-1, with a weak D call TRBD2 (6 bases). Germline CDR1 and CDR2: PRHDT and FYEKMQ (reference sequence). The V and J ends lost 8 bases and 4 bases respectively, with 21 bases between them. The CDR3 contains 16 residues.

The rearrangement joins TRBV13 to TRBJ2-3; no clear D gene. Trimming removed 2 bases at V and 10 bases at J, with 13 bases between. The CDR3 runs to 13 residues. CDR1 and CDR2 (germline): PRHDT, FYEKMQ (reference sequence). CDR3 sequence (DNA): TGTGCCAGCAGCTTACCTATTAGCTCAGCGCAGTATTTT. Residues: CASSLPISSAQYF.

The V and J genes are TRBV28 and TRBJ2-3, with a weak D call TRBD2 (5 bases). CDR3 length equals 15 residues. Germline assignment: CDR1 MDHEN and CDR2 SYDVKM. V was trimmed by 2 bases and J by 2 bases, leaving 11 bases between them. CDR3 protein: CASSLLRAYTDTQYF. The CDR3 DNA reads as TGTGCCAGCAGTTTACTGCGGGCCTACACAGATACGCAGTATTTT.

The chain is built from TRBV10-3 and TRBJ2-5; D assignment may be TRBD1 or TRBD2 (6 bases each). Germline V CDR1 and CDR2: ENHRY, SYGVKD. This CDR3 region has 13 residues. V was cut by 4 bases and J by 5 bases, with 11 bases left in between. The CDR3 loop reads CAISVRGEETQYF. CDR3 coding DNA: TGTGCCATCAGTGTTAGGGGGGAGGAGACCCAGTACTTC.

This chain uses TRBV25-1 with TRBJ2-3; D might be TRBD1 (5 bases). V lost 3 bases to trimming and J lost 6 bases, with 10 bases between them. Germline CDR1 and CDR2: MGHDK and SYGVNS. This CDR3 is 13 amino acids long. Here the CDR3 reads CASSDPNRDTQYF. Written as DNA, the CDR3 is TGTGCCAGCAGTGACCCCAACAGGGATACGCAGTATTTT.

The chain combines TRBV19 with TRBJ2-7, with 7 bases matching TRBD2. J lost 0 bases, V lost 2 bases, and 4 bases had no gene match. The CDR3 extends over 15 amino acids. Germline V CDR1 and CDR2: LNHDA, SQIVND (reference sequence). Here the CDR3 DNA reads TGTGCCAGTAGTATACTAGCGGATTCCTCCTACGAGCAGTACTTC. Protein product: CASSILADSSYEQYF.

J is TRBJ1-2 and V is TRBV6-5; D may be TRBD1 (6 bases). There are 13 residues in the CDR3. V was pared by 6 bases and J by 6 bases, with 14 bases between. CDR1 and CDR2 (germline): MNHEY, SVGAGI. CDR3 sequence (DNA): TGTGCCAGCAGCTTCAGGGGAATAGATGGCTACACCTTC. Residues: CASSFRGIDGYTF.

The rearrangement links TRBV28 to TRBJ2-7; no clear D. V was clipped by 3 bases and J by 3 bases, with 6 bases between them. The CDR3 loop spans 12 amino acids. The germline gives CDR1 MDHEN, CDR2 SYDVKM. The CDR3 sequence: CASSFSDYEQYF. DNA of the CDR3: TGTGCCAGCAGTTTCTCCGACTACGAGCAGTACTTC.

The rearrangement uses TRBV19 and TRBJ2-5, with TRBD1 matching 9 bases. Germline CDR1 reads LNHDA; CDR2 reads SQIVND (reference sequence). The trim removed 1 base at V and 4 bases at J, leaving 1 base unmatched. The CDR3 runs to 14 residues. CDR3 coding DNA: TGTGCCAGTAGTATAGGACAGGGGGGAGAGACCCAGTACTTC. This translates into CASSIGQGGETQYF.

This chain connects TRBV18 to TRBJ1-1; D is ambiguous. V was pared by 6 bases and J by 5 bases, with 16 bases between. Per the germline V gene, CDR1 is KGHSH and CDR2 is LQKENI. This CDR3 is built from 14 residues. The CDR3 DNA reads TGTGCCAGCTCGCCCCGGGAACTCAGGACTGAAGCTTTCTTT. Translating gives CASSPRELRTEAFF.

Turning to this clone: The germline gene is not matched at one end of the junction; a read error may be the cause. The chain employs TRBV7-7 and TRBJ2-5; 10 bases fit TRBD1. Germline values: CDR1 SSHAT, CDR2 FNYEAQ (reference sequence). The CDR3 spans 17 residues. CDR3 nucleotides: TGTGCTAGCAGCTCAAGACCGACAGGGGGCGTCCAAGAGACCCAGTACTTC. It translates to CASSSRPTGGVQETQYF.

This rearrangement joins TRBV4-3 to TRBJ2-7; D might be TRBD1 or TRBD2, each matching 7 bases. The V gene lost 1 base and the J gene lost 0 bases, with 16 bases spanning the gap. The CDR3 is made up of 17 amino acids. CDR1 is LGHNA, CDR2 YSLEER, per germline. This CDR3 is CASSQVGSGDSSYEQYF. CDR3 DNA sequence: TGCGCCAGCAGCCAAGTTGGCAGCGGGGACAGCTCCTACGAGCAGTACTTC.

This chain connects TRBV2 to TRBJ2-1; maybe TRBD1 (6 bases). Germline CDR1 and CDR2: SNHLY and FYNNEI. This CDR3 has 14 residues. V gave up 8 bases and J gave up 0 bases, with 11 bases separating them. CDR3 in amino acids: CASSRDTSYNEQFF. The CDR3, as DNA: TGTGCCAGCTCCCGGGACACCTCCTACAATGAGCAGTTCTTC. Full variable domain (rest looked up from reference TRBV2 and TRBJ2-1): EPEVTQTPSHQVTQMGQEVILRCVPISNHLYFYWYRQILGQKVEFLVSFYNNEISEKSEIFDDQFSVERPDGSNFTLKIRSTKLEDSAMYFCASSRDTSYNEQFFGPGTRLTVL.

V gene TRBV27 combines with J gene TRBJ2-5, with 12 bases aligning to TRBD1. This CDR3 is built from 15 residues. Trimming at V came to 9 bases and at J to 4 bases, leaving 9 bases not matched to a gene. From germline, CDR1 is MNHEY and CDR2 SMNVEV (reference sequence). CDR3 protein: CASRSGQGAIETQYF. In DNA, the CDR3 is TGTGCCAGTAGATCGGGACAGGGGGCTATAGAGACCCAGTACTTC.

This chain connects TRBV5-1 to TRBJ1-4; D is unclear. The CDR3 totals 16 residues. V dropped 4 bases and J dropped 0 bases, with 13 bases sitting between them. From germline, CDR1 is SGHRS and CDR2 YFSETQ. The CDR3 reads CASSQYLRPTNEKLFF. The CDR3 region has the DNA TGCGCCAGCAGCCAGTACTTAAGGCCAACTAATGAAAAACTGTTTTTT. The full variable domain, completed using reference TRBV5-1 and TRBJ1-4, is KAGVTQTPRYLIKTRGQQVTLSCSPISGHRSVSWYQQTPGQGLQFLFEYFSETQRNKGNFPGRFSGRQFSNSRSEMNVSTLELGDSALYLCASSQYLRPTNEKLFFGSGTQLSVL.

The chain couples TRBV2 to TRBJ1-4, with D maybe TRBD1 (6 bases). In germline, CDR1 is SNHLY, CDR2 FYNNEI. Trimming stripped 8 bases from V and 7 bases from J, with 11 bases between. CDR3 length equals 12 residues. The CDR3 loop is CASRQGPEKLFF. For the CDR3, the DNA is TGTGCCAGCCGCCAGGGGCCTGAAAAACTGTTTTTT.

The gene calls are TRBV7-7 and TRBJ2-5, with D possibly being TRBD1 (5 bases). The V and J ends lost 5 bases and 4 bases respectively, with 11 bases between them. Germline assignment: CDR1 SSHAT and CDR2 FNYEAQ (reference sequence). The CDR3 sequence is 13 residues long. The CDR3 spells CASSTSQGETQYF. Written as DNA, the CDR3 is TGTGCCAGCAGCACCTCGCAGGGAGAGACCCAGTACTTC.

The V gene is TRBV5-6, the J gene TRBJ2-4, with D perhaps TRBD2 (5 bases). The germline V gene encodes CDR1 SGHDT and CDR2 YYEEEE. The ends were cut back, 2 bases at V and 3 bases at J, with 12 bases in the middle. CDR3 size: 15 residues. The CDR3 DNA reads TGTGCCAGCAGCTTTCCGGGAACGGGCAAAAACATTCAGTACTTC. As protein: CASSFPGTGKNIQYF.

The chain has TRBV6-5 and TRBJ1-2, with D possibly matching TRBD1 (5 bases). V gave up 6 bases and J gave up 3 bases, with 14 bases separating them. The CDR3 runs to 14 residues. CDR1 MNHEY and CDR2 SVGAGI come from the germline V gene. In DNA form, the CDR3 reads TGTGCCAGCAGAGACAGAAACCTTGACTATGGCTACACCTTC. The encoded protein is CASRDRNLDYGYTF.